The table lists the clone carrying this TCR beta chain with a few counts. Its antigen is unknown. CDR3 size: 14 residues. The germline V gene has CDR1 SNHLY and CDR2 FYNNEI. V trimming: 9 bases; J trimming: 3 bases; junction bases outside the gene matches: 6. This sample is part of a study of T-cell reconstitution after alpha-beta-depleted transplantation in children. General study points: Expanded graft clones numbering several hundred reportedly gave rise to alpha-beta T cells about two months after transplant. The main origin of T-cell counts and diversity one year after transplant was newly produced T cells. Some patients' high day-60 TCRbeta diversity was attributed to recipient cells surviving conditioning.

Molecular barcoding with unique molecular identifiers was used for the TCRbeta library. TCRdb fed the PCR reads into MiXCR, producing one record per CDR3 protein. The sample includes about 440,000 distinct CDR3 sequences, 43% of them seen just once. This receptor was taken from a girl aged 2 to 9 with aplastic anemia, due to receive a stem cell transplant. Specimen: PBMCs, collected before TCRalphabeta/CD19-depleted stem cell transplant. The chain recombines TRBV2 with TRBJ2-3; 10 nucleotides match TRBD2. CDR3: CARSSGRKTDTQYF. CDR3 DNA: TGTGCCAGAAGTAGCGGGAGGAAGACAGATACGCAGTATTTT.